The 22 T cell receptor beta chains in this list originate from one sample, sequenced in a study of CD8+ T cells in alopecia areata (dated 2018 in TCRdb). Per the publication, the time point label means: 4 weeks on oral tofacitinib. In light of the paper, this sample's treatment or condition label describes: oral pan-JAK inhibitor, 5-10 mg twice daily. The library was built by means of the immunoSEQ multiplex PCR assay. For TCR sequencing, RNA was extracted from every sample and reverse transcribed into cDNA to serve as template. TCRdb obtained this table from immuneACCESS and retained in-frame rearrangements with V and J assigned. These tables miss some clones; where compared with another copy, unresolved V genes account for less than half of the shortfall, and the remainder is unexplained. In all, the sample holds 140,000 to 150,000 clones, and less than 70% of those were seen once. Of the sample, less than 20% is held by the ten largest clones.

The material was CD8+ T cells sorted from blood, obtained at week 4, from a patient treated with tofacitinib. The receptors shown here come from a human donor with alopecia areata.

This sequence joins TRBV7-9 and TRBJ1-2, with D possibly matching TRBD1 (5 bases). Germline V gene sequence: CDR1 SEHNR, CDR2 FQNEAQ (reference sequence). CDR3 length: 16 residues. The V gene lost 5 bases and the J gene lost 5 bases, with 21 bases spanning the gap. The CDR3 DNA follows: TGTGCCAGCAGCCCTAGCAGGCCAGGGCGACCGTATGGCTACACCTTC. Protein product: CASSPSRPGRPYGYTF.

This rearrangement joins TRBV29-1 to TRBJ1-1; no reliable D call. The CDR3 runs to 15 residues. V was shortened by 4 bases and J by 0 bases, with 15 bases between the two germline ends. Germline loops: CDR1 SQVTM, CDR2 ANQGSEA. CDR3 amino acids: CSVVGGSTMNTEAFF. DNA for the CDR3: TGCAGCGTTGTTGGTGGCAGTACCATGAACACTGAAGCTTTCTTT.

This clone was found once. The chain carries TRBV29-1 and TRBJ2-7, with D possibly being TRBD1 (6 bases). The CDR3 is 14 amino acids. The V end was cut by 2 bases, the J end by 0 bases, with 11 bases between. Germline CDR1 SQVTM, CDR2 ANQGSEA. The CDR3, as DNA: TGCAGCGTTGAATTGGACAGCAGCTCCTACGAGCAGTACTTC. It is translated as CSVELDSSSYEQYF.

The chain uses TRBV14 and TRBJ2-7; D gene ambiguous. The CDR3 covers 13 residues. CDR1 is SGHDN, CDR2 FVKESK, per germline. V was shortened by 4 bases and J by 0 bases, with 7 bases between the two germline ends. The CDR3 region is CASSRPSSYEQYF. The CDR3 bases are TGTGCCAGCAGCCGACCATCCTCCTACGAGCAGTACTTC.

This chain links TRBV9 with TRBJ2-7; D could derive from TRBD1 or TRBD2 (5 bases each). V dropped 4 bases and J dropped 5 bases, with 16 bases sitting between them. CDR1 and CDR2 from the germline V gene are SGDLS and YYNGEE. The CDR3 loop spans 14 amino acids. The CDR3 sequence: CASSPNGRDDEQYF. The CDR3 region has the DNA TGTGCCAGCAGCCCCAATGGCAGGGACGACGAGCAGTACTTC. The complete variable domain, with remaining parts taken from reference TRBV9 and TRBJ2-7, reads DSGVTQTPKHLITATGQRVTLRCSPRSGDLSVYWYQQSLDQGLQFLIQYYNGEERAKGNILERFSAQQFPDLHSELNLSSLELGDSALYFCASSPNGRDDEQYFGPGTRLTVT.

The chain uses TRBV2 and TRBJ1-1; unclear D gene. The germline CDR1 and CDR2 sequences are SNHLY and FYNNEI. This CDR3 region has 16 residues. With 8 bases removed from V and 1 base from J, the gap between germline ends came to 20 bases. The CDR3 DNA reads TGTGCCAGCGGTACTGGGCCCCGGGTTGGGAACACTGAAGCTTTCTTT. Translated, it gives CASGTGPRVGNTEAFF.

This chain links TRBV11-2 with TRBJ2-3; D gene uncertain. The ends were cut back, 4 bases at V and 2 bases at J, with 13 bases in the middle. This CDR3 spans 15 amino acids. Per the germline V gene, CDR1 is SGHAT and CDR2 is FQNNGV. The CDR3 nucleotides read TGTGCCAGCAGCTCCGCCGGGCCTTTCACAGATACGCAGTATTTT. Translation gives CASSSAGPFTDTQYF.

This clone has a handful of counts. The chain couples TRBV29-1 to TRBJ2-7; D tentatively fits TRBD1 or TRBD2 (5 bases each). This CDR3 comprises 13 residues. The germline CDR1 and CDR2 sequences are SQVTM and ANQGSEA. Trimming pared 2 bases from V and 0 bases from J, leaving 8 bases between. The CDR3 DNA reads TGCAGCGTTGAATCGGGGACCTCCTACGAGCAGTACTTC. It specifies CSVESGTSYEQYF.

The rearrangement links TRBV29-1 to TRBJ1-1; D gene ambiguous. With 0 bases removed from V and 8 bases from J, the gap between germline ends came to 10 bases. The length of the CDR3 is 12 residues. CDR1 SQVTM and CDR2 ANQGSEA come from the germline V gene. DNA of the CDR3: TGCAGCGTTGAAGATCTCGGGTTCGAAGCTTTCTTT. It translates to CSVEDLGFEAFF.

This clone was seen only a few times. The J gene is TRBJ1-1, the V gene TRBV29-1; 9 bases are a match to TRBD1. This CDR3 comprises 13 residues. The germline V gene encodes CDR1 SQVTM and CDR2 ANQGSEA. V gave up 4 bases and J gave up 1 base; unmatched junction bases: 1. CDR3 sequence reads: CSVGGQGNTEAFF. The CDR3 DNA is TGCAGCGTTGGGGGACAGGGGAACACTGAAGCTTTCTTT. Using reference TRBV29-1 and TRBJ1-1 for the parts outside the CDR3, the full variable domain is SAVISQKPSRDICQRGTSLTIQCQVDSQVTMMFWYRQQPGQSLTLIATANQGSEATYESGFVIDKFPISRPNLTFSTLTVSNMSPEDSSIYLCSVGGQGNTEAFFGQGTRLTVV.

This clone occurred a few times. The V call is TRBV23-1, the J call TRBJ2-5; the D call may be TRBD1 or TRBD2 (6 bases each). TRBV23-1 has ORF status, its function being uncertain. V was shortened by 2 bases and J by 2 bases, with 12 bases between the two germline ends. This CDR3 has 15 residues. CDR3 protein: CASSQKGGQQETQYF. The CDR3 DNA reads TGCGCCAGCAGTCAAAAGGGGGGCCAACAAGAGACCCAGTACTTC.

This clone was seen only a few times. Distinct nucleotide sequences in the sample also encode this CDR3. The chain is built from TRBV27 and TRBJ2-7; D call uncertain. Between the trimmed V and J ends, which lost 1 base and 7 bases, there was a span of 5 bases. Germline V gene data show CDR1 as MNHEY and CDR2 as SMNVEV (reference sequence). This CDR3 region has 11 residues. The CDR3 is CASSLLGEQYF. As DNA, the CDR3 is TGTGCCAGCAGTTTATTGGGGGAGCAGTACTTC.

The V call is TRBV13, the J call TRBJ1-2; D is unclear. This CDR3 has 14 residues. Germline CDR1 and CDR2: PRHDT and FYEKMQ (reference sequence). Trimming cost V 0 bases and J 8 bases, with 13 bases left between them. CDR3 bases: TGTGCCAGCAGCTTAGGGCAATCCGCCGGAGGCTACACCTTC. As protein: CASSLGQSAGGYTF. Full variable domain (outside the CDR3, taken from reference TRBV13 and TRBJ1-2): AAGVIQSPRHLIKEKRETATLKCYPIPRHDTVYWYQQGPGQDPQFLISFYEKMQSDKGSIPDRFSAQQFSDYHSELNMSSLELGDSALYFCASSLGQSAGGYTFGSGTRLTVV.

The gene calls are TRBV14 and TRBJ2-1; 8 bases align to TRBD2. The CDR3 runs to 15 residues. The V gene end was trimmed by 1 base and the J gene end by 4 bases; junction bases not matched to a gene: 3. Germline CDR1 SGHDN, CDR2 FVKESK. CDR3 nucleotide sequence: TGTGCCAGCAGCCAAGTAGCGGGGACGTACAATGAGCAGTTCTTC. This translates into CASSQVAGTYNEQFF.

There are a few counts of this clone. The V gene is TRBV29-1, the J gene TRBJ2-1; no clear D. In germline, CDR1 is SQVTM, CDR2 ANQGSEA. The V end was cut by 7 bases, the J end by 7 bases, with 8 bases between. The CDR3 totals 10 residues. Here the CDR3 DNA reads TGCAGCGACAAGGAGAATGAGCAGTTCTTC. Translated: CSDKENEQFF.

About this clone: Other DNA sequences from this sample encode an identical CDR3 as well. The chain employs TRBV30 and TRBJ2-5; perhaps TRBD2 as D (6 bases). The CDR3 has 13 amino acids. The germline gives CDR1 GTSNPN, CDR2 SVGIG (reference sequence). With 0 bases removed from V and 4 bases from J, the gap between germline ends came to 9 bases. This CDR3 is CAWSVLAPETQYF. CDR3 DNA sequence: TGTGCCTGGAGTGTACTAGCTCCAGAGACCCAGTACTTC.

This clone was counted a single time. V is TRBV25-1 and J is TRBJ2-3; TRBD1 agrees at 7 bases. With V trimmed by 4 bases and J by 2 bases, 9 bases remained unmatched. Germline CDR1 and CDR2: MGHDK and SYGVNS. The CDR3 is 16 residues long. The CDR3 reads CASSGGTENPTDTQYF. The CDR3 nucleotides are TGTGCCAGCAGTGGGGGGACAGAAAACCCCACAGATACGCAGTATTTT.

The chain carries TRBV11-2 and TRBJ1-5; TRBD1 is a possible D gene (5 bases). From germline, CDR1 is SGHAT and CDR2 FQNNGV. The CDR3 is 15 residues long. V lost 0 bases, J lost 2 bases, and 8 bases lay in between. The CDR3 reads CASSLEGAGNQPQHF. Here the CDR3 DNA reads TGTGCCAGCAGCTTAGAAGGGGCGGGCAATCAGCCCCAGCATTTT.

V and J are TRBV19 and TRBJ1-1, with D uncertain. V shed 4 bases and J shed 0 bases, with 6 bases lying between them. CDR1 is LNHDA, CDR2 SQIVND, per germline (reference sequence). The CDR3 runs 13 residues. The CDR3, as DNA: TGTGCCAGTAGTAACGGTATGAACACTGAAGCTTTCTTT. This sequence encodes CASSNGMNTEAFF. The full variable domain, with the rest looked up from reference TRBV19 and TRBJ1-1, is DGGITQSPKYLFRKEGQNVTLSCEQNLNHDAMYWYRQDPGQGLRLIYYSQIVNDFQKGDIAEGYSVSREKKESFPLTVTSAQKNPTAFYLCASSNGMNTEAFFGQGTRLTVV.

The chain combines TRBV19 with TRBJ2-3; no clear D gene. This CDR3 is built from 12 residues. The V gene lost 4 bases and the J gene lost 1 base, with 3 bases spanning the gap. CDR1 LNHDA and CDR2 SQIVND come from the germline V gene (reference sequence). CDR3 in DNA: TGTGCCAGTAGTACCGGCACAGATACGCAGTATTTT. Its translation: CASSTGTDTQYF. Full variable domain (rest looked up from reference TRBV19 and TRBJ2-3): DGGITQSPKYLFRKEGQNVTLSCEQNLNHDAMYWYRQDPGQGLRLIYYSQIVNDFQKGDIAEGYSVSREKKESFPLTVTSAQKNPTAFYLCASSTGTDTQYFGPGTRLTVL.

The V call is TRBV5-6, the J call TRBJ2-1, with D unresolved. Germline V gene lookup returns CDR1 SGHDT and CDR2 YYEEEE. The CDR3 length is 14 residues. The V and J ends lost 6 bases and 4 bases respectively, with 14 bases between them. The CDR3 sequence: CASTAGPLYNEQFF. The CDR3 DNA sequence: TGTGCCAGCACTGCTGGGCCCCTATACAATGAGCAGTTCTTC.

V is TRBV11-2 and J is TRBJ2-1; D unresolved. Trimming removed 7 bases at V and 0 bases at J, with 19 bases between. Germline-derived CDR1 and CDR2 are SGHAT and FQNNGV. The CDR3 loop spans 17 amino acids. In DNA, the CDR3 is TGTGCCAGCAACCCCTCAGGACGGATGAGCTCCTACAATGAGCAGTTCTTC. Its translation: CASNPSGRMSSYNEQFF. Using reference TRBV11-2 and TRBJ2-1 for the parts outside the CDR3, the full variable domain is EAGVAQSPRYKIIEKRQSVAFWCNPISGHATLYWYQQILGQGPKLLIQFQNNGVVDDSQLPKDRFSAERLKGVDSTLKIQPAKLEDSAVYLCASNPSGRMSSYNEQFFGPGTRLTVL.